The rows below give T cell receptor beta chains drawn from one sample of a study of T cell responses to AZD1222 COVID-19 vaccine. Generated by immunoSEQ multiplex PCR, the TCRdb table keeps only in-frame clones and is missing some. The repertoire holds about 150,000 clones, with around 87% as singletons. The material sequenced was peripheral blood, taken on day 0 of AZD1222 vaccination. These TCRs come from an adult in good health. Each CDR3 is given with its conserved first and last residue. D genes are given only for firm matches. The size of a clone is reported for some rows only, either as once, few or many, or as a class for expanded clones.

>-|TRBJ1-4|TRBV29-1|-
TGCAGCGTCCAGCTTGTGGGGGCCTCAGAAAAACTGTTTTTT
CSVQLVGASEKLFF
>few|TRBJ2-7|TRBV3-1/TRBV3-2|-
TGTGCCAGCAGCCAAGATCAGGGTAGTTCCACCTACGAGCAGTACTTC
CASSQDQGSSTYEQYF
>-|TRBJ1-1|TRBV6-5|-
TGTGCCAGCAGTTACTCGTCCCCGGGCGGTGAAGCTTTCTTT
CASSYSSPGGEAFF
>-|TRBJ2-1|TRBV19|-
TGTGCCAGTAGTATGAAGCAACTTACGGGAGCTAGGAATGAGCAGTTCTTC
CASSMKQLTGARNEQFF
>few|TRBJ1-5|TRBV3-1/TRBV3-2|-
TGTGCCAGCAGCCAAGGGAGATATCAGCCCCAGCATTTT
CASSQGRYQPQHF
>-|TRBJ1-1|TRBV5-4|-
TGTGCCAGCAGTCCAGGGTTCGGGAACACTGAAGCTTTCTTT
CASSPGFGNTEAFF
>-|TRBJ1-5|TRBV29-1|-
TGCAGCGCCGGAGTCGGGGATCAGCCCCAGCATTTT
CSAGVGDQPQHF
>-|TRBJ2-7|TRBV12-3/TRBV12-4|-
TGTGCCAGCAGTTTAAGCCGGGAGTACGAGCAGTACTTC
CASSLSREYEQYF
>few|TRBJ2-3|TRBV6-1|-
TGTGCCAGCAGTGAAGTACTAGGGGTGGATACGCAGTATTTT
CASSEVLGVDTQYF
>-|TRBJ1-5|TRBV19|TRBD1
TGTGCCACCGGGGGACAGGGATTAAGAGGCAATCAGCCCCAGCATTTT
CATGGQGLRGNQPQHF
>-|TRBJ2-7|TRBV2|TRBD2
TGTGCCAGCAGTGATAACTTTAGCGGGATTTACGAGCAGTACTTC
CASSDNFSGIYEQYF
>-|TRBJ2-7|TRBV5-1|TRBD2
TGCGCCAGCAGCCCGACTAGCGGGAGGTCTATTGGTGGGTACGAGCAGTACTTC
CASSPTSGRSIGGYEQYF
>-|TRBJ1-2|TRBV19|-
TGTGCCAGTAGGGAGTCCTCTGAGGGGCCAGGGGGCTACACCTTC
CASRESSEGPGGYTF
>-|TRBJ1-2|TRBV3-1/TRBV3-2|TRBD1
TGTGCCAGCAGCCCCACAGGATTCGGGACAGGGTTTCACTATGGCTACACCTTC
CASSPTGFGTGFHYGYTF
>-|TRBJ2-7|TRBV6-5|TRBD1
TGTGCCAGCACCTCAACCGGGACAGGGGCCTACGAGCAGTACTTC
CASTSTGTGAYEQYF
>-|TRBJ2-4|TRBV20-1|-
TGCAGTGCTAGTATGGGGATCAAAAACATTCAGTACTTC
CSASMGIKNIQYF
>-|TRBJ1-2|TRBV6-2/TRBV6-3|-
TGTGCCAGCAGTGAGGACGCTCGGTTCGGCTACACCTTC
CASSEDARFGYTF
>-|TRBJ1-1|TRBV7-9|-
TGTGCCAGCAGCTTAGAAGTCCCCCCTGAAGCTTTCTTT
CASSLEVPPEAFF
>-|TRBJ1-1|TRBV18|-
TGTGCCAGCTCACAGGGCAAGGTCACTGAAGCTTTCTTT
CASSQGKVTEAFF
>-|TRBJ2-1|TRBV27|-
TGTGCCAGCGGCCTAATAGGGATAGTTGGGAATGAGCAGTTCTTC
CASGLIGIVGNEQFF
>few|TRBJ1-6|TRBV18|-
TGTGCCAGCTCATCAGACTTGGATAATTCACCCCTCCACTTT
CASSSDLDNSPLHF
>-|TRBJ2-2|TRBV11-3|TRBD2
TGTGCCAGCAGCCCCCGGGGACTAGCGGGCACCGGGGAGCTGTTTTTT
CASSPRGLAGTGELFF
>once|TRBJ2-3|TRBV6-5|TRBD1
TGTGCCAGCGGGCCTGGGACAGCCACAGATACGCAGTATTTT
CASGPGTATDTQYF
>-|TRBJ2-7|TRBV7-9|TRBD1
TGTGCCAGCAGCCCCGGGACAGGGGGTATCTACGAGCAGTACTTC
CASSPGTGGIYEQYF
>once|TRBJ2-1|TRBV19|TRBD2
TGTGCCAGTAGCCTAGCGGGCCCGGGACTGAGTGAGCAGTTCTTC
CASSLAGPGLSEQFF
>once|TRBJ1-2|TRBV6-1|-
TGTGCCAGCAGTGAATCGGGAGGGGGGGGCGGCTACACCTTC
CASSESGGGGGYTF
>few|TRBJ2-7|TRBV11-2|-
TGTGCCAGCAGCGCTTTTTTGGGACGGACACCCCACGAGCAGTACTTC
CASSAFLGRTPHEQYF
>-|TRBJ1-4|TRBV5-5|TRBD1
TGTGCCAGCAGCCCCCATCCCGGGACAGGGGGCGGGGGAGAAAAACTGTTTTTT
CASSPHPGTGGGGEKLFF
>-|TRBJ2-7|TRBV5-5|TRBD1
TGTGCCAGCAGCTCCTGGGCAGGGGGTGGTTACGAGCAGTACTTC
CASSSWAGGGYEQYF
>-|TRBJ1-6|TRBV5-1|-
TGCGCCAGCAGCTTTGACAGGATTAATTCACCCCTCCACTTT
CASSFDRINSPLHF
>-|TRBJ1-1|TRBV5-1|-
TGCGCCAGCAGCTCCCCCCAACAGGGTTCTGAAGCTTTCTTT
CASSSPQQGSEAFF
>-|TRBJ2-5|TRBV6-1|TRBD2
TGTGCCAGCAGTGAAGCACCAGCGGGAGGGCCAAGGGAGACCCAGTACTTC
CASSEAPAGGPRETQYF
>-|TRBJ2-4|TRBV11-2|-
TGTGCCAGCAGCTTATCCCCGCTAGCCAAAAACATTCAGTACTTC
CASSLSPLAKNIQYF
>once|TRBJ1-2|TRBV6-2/TRBV6-3|-
TGTGCCAGCAGTTACGCCCGGGTCTCGGGTGGCTACACCTTC
CASSYARVSGGYTF
>-|TRBJ2-7|TRBV7-6|-
TGTGCCAGCAGCTTAGCGCTCTCGGGGAAAGGAGGCGAGCAGTACTTC
CASSLALSGKGGEQYF
>-|TRBJ1-1|TRBV7-3|-
TGTGCCAGCAGCGTACAGCCTAACACTGAAGCTTTCTTT
CASSVQPNTEAFF